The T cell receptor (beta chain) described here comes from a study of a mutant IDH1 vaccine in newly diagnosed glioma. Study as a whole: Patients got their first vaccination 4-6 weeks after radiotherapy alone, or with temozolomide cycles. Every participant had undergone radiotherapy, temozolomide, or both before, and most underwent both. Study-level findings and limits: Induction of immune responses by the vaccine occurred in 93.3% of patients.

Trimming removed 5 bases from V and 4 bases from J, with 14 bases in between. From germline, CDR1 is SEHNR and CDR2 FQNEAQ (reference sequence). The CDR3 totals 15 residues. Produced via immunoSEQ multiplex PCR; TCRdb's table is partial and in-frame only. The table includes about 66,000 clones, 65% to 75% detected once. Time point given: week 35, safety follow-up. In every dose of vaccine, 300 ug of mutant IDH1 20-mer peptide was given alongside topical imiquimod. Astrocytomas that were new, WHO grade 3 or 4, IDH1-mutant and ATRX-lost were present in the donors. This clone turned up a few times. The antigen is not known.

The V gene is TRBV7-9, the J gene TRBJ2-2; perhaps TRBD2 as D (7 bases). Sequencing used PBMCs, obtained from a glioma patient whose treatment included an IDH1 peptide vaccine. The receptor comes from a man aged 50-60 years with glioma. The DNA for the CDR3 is TGTGCCAGCAGCGCCAAGGGAGGGGGCACCGGGGAGCTGTTTTTT. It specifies CASSAKGGGTGELFF.